These 32 T cell receptor beta chains were all obtained from the same sample, sequenced in a study of blood T cell repertoires in COVID-19. Clones were sequenced by immunoSEQ multiplex PCR, and TCRdb holds only the in-frame ones, with some missing. The data contain 350,000 to 450,000 clones, about 88% of them singletons. The material sequenced was peripheral blood. Every receptor here comes from a human donor in a cohort sampled during active COVID-19.

The chain joins TRBV6-5 to TRBJ1-5; D ambiguous. This CDR3 spans 14 amino acids. Trimming removed 7 bases at V and 0 bases at J, with 10 bases between. Germline V CDR1 and CDR2: MNHEY, SVGAGI. CDR3 in amino acids: CASKKLDSNQPQHF. The CDR3 DNA reads as TGTGCCAGCAAAAAACTAGATAGCAATCAGCCCCAGCATTTT.

The chain is built from TRBV4-2 and TRBJ1-2; tentatively, D is TRBD1 (5 bases). The CDR3 totals 15 residues. From germline, CDR1 is LGHNA and CDR2 YNFKEQ. V was cut by 4 bases and J by 4 bases, with 16 bases left in between. CDR3: CASSLNTDSLYGYTF. The CDR3, as DNA: TGTGCCAGCAGCCTAAACACAGACAGCCTCTATGGCTACACCTTC.

A single count supports this clone. This chain joins TRBV5-5 and TRBJ1-3; 7 bases map to TRBD1. Germline V gene sequence: CDR1 SGHKS, CDR2 YYEKEE (reference sequence). The CDR3 length is 16 residues. The junction had 5 bases not matched to a gene; V was cut back by 0 bases and J by 2 bases. CDR3 sequence: CASSLAGQGAGNTIYF. The CDR3 region has the DNA TGTGCCAGCAGCTTGGCCGGGCAGGGGGCTGGAAACACCATATATTTT.

The V call is TRBV9, the J call TRBJ2-4; D is perhaps TRBD1 (5 bases). Germline V gene sequence: CDR1 SGDLS, CDR2 YYNGEE. CDR3 length: 17 residues. V lost 0 bases and J lost 0, with 13 bases in between. CDR3 DNA: TGTGCCAGCAGCGTAGGAGAAGCAGGGCGAGCCAAAAACATTCAGTACTTC. Translation gives CASSVGEAGRAKNIQYF.

The J gene is TRBJ1-6, the V gene TRBV2; a possible D gene is TRBD1 (5 bases). The ends were cut back, 7 bases at V and 6 bases at J, with 19 bases in the middle. Germline-derived CDR1 and CDR2 are SNHLY and FYNNEI. The CDR3 loop spans 16 amino acids. CDR3: CASNPRRDGGNSPLHF. CDR3 coding DNA: TGTGCCAGCAATCCACGCCGGGACGGGGGTAATTCACCCCTCCACTTT.

In regard to this clone: One end of the junction fails to match germline, which may point to a read error. This chain connects TRBV7-7 to TRBJ2-2; TRBD1 aligns across 8 bases. The CDR3 runs to 18 residues. The germline V gene encodes CDR1 SSHAT and CDR2 FNYEAQ (reference sequence). As DNA, the CDR3 is TGTGCTAGCAGCTTTGATGCAGGGGGCGCGGCTCACACCGGGGAGCTGTTTTTT. It codes for CASSFDAGGAAHTGELFF.

The chain carries TRBV30 and TRBJ1-4, with TRBD1 as a possible D gene (5 bases). The CDR3 is 14 amino acids. Trimming took 4 bases from V and 5 from J, leaving 14 bases between them. Germline lookup yields CDR1 GTSNPN and CDR2 SVGIG (reference sequence). The CDR3 DNA follows: TGTGCCTGGAAGGAGGGGCCAAGAAATGAAAAACTGTTTTTT. Amino acid sequence: CAWKEGPRNEKLFF.

This clone appeared a single time. The rearrangement uses TRBV29-1 and TRBJ2-2, with 9 positions matching TRBD1. The CDR3 runs 12 residues. With V trimmed by 6 bases and J by 14 bases, 10 bases remained unmatched. From germline, CDR1 is SQVTM and CDR2 ANQGSEA. CDR3 sequence (DNA): TGCAGCGTCAAGAATCTGGACAGGGGCCTGTTTTTT. This translates into CSVKNLDRGLFF.

The V gene is TRBV2, the J gene TRBJ2-4; possible D gene TRBD2, 5 bases. This CDR3 comprises 16 residues. Trimming removed 4 bases from V and 1 base from J, with 14 bases in between. Germline CDR1 reads SNHLY; CDR2 reads FYNNEI. The CDR3 nucleotides are TGTGCCAGCAGTGTTACGGGGTCGGAGGCCAAAAACATTCAGTACTTC. It translates to CASSVTGSEAKNIQYF.

The chain combines TRBV19 with TRBJ2-5; D may be TRBD1 (6 bases). The length of the CDR3 is 15 residues. V shed 2 bases and J shed 2 bases, with 12 bases lying between them. Germline V CDR1 and CDR2: LNHDA, SQIVND (reference sequence). The CDR3 reads CASSIKGRGQETQYF. CDR3 nucleotide sequence: TGTGCCAGTAGTATAAAGGGAAGGGGGCAAGAGACCCAGTACTTC.

This clone has only one observation. This CDR3 is CASSPTQGAPIKQYF. As DNA, the CDR3 is TGTGCCAGCAGTCCGACACAGGGGGCTCCCATTAAGCAGTATTTT. This rearrangement joins TRBV6-5 to TRBJ2-3; 9 nucleotides align to TRBD1. The CDR3 runs 15 residues. Germline CDR1 MNHEY, CDR2 SVGAGI. V was pared by 5 bases and J by 11 bases, with 14 bases of the junction left unmatched.

V and J are TRBV6-5 and TRBJ2-3; no clear D gene. The V and J ends lost 5 bases and 2 bases respectively, with 8 bases between them. Germline CDR1 and CDR2: MNHEY and SVGAGI. CDR3 length: 13 residues. CDR3 DNA sequence: TGTGCCAGCAGTCGTGACTCCACAGATACGCAGTATTTT. Its protein is CASSRDSTDTQYF.

Here the CDR3 reads CASSLVGGLGEQFF. The CDR3 DNA is TGTGCCAGCAGCTTAGTCGGCGGGTTGGGTGAGCAGTTCTTC. The genes are TRBV11-2 and TRBJ2-1, with a possible D match to TRBD2 (5 bases). The ends were cut back, 1 base at V and 9 bases at J, with 13 bases in the middle. This CDR3 has 14 residues. CDR1 and CDR2 (germline): SGHAT, FQNNGV.

The chain recombines TRBV10-3 with TRBJ2-1, with TRBD1 matching 7 bases. V shed 11 bases and J 5 bases; nucleotides not matched to a gene: 6. The CDR3 consists of 12 residues. Germline values: CDR1 ENHRY, CDR2 SYGVKD. Here the CDR3 DNA reads TGTGCCGCCCGGACAGGAGACAATGAGCAGTTCTTC. Translated: CAARTGDNEQFF.

This clone was seen once. This chain links TRBV7-9 with TRBJ1-1; D not certain. V lost 4 bases to trimming and J lost 1 base, with 10 bases between them. The CDR3 is made up of 14 amino acids. Germline CDR1 is SEHNR and CDR2 is FQNEAQ (reference sequence). The CDR3 nucleotides are TGTGCCAGCAGCTCTCGCTCTACGAACACTGAAGCTTTCTTT. Residues: CASSSRSTNTEAFF.

The chain couples TRBV11-3 to TRBJ2-7, with 10 bases lining up with TRBD1. Germline-derived CDR1 and CDR2 are SGHNT and YENEEA. The CDR3 contains 15 residues. V was clipped by 0 bases and J by 6 bases; unmatched bases: 5. DNA of the CDR3: TGTGCCAGCAGCTTAGAGGGGACAGGGGATCCCGAGCAGTACTTC. As protein: CASSLEGTGDPEQYF.

A note on this clone: The final CDR3 position lacks the conserved phenylalanine or tryptophan, pointing to a likely read error. Because the CDR3's place on the DNA is in doubt, the DNA is left out and the CDR3 is given as listed by TCRdb. The CDR3 loop reads CASSQDPQGSVWI. This chain joins TRBV3-1 (or the pseudogene TRBV3-2) and TRBJ1-6; TRBD1 is taken as the D call from the table, unchecked against the DNA. Termini included, the CDR3 measures 13 amino acids. Germline V lookup: CDR1 LGHDT, CDR2 YNNKEL (reference sequence).

In this sample, this clone turned up once. The V and J genes are TRBV28 and TRBJ1-2; D is unresolved. The CDR3 is 12 amino acids. Trimming took off 1 base at V and 8 bases at J, with 8 bases between the two ends. Germline V lookup: CDR1 MDHEN, CDR2 SYDVKM. Here the CDR3 reads CASSLSREGYTF. The CDR3, as DNA: TGTGCCAGCAGTTTATCCCGGGAAGGCTACACCTTC.

DNA of the CDR3: TGCGCCAGCAGCTTGGGGTCGGGTTACGATGGCTACACCTTC. It specifies CASSLGSGYDGYTF. V and J are TRBV5-1 and TRBJ1-2; no clear D gene. CDR3 size: 14 residues. V lost 0 bases, J lost 6 bases, and 12 bases lay in between. Germline V gene data show CDR1 as SGHRS and CDR2 as YFSETQ.

This sequence joins TRBV5-1 and TRBJ2-3; perhaps TRBD2 as D (6 bases). The V and J ends lost 7 bases and 4 bases respectively, with 16 bases between them. This CDR3 is built from 14 residues. Germline V CDR1 and CDR2: SGHRS, YFSETQ. For the CDR3, the DNA is TGCGCCAGCTCCCGGAGGGTGGGTCCAGATACGCAGTATTTT. Translated, it gives CASSRRVGPDTQYF.

V gene TRBV7-8 combines with J gene TRBJ1-3, with unresolved D. From germline, CDR1 is SGHVS and CDR2 FQNEAQ. With 1 base removed from V and 4 bases from J, the gap between germline ends came to 8 bases. The CDR3 contains 14 residues. DNA for the CDR3: TGTGCCAGCAGCTTAGGAGGGATGGGAAACACCATATATTTT. This translates into CASSLGGMGNTIYF.

The V call is TRBV27, the J call TRBJ1-2; D is perhaps TRBD1 (5 bases). Trimming took 3 bases from V and 4 from J, leaving 9 bases between them. This CDR3 has 13 residues. Germline CDR1 reads MNHEY; CDR2 reads SMNVEV (reference sequence). The CDR3 DNA is TGTGCCAGCAGTTTCGGCAGGGCCTATGGCTACACCTTC. Protein: CASSFGRAYGYTF.

The V and J genes are TRBV7-2 and TRBJ1-2; D remains ambiguous. V dropped 2 bases and J dropped 7 bases, with 11 bases sitting between them. CDR3 length: 13 amino acids. Germline assignment: CDR1 SGHTA and CDR2 FQGNSA. CDR3 sequence reads: CASSLRTSSGYTF. The CDR3 DNA reads TGTGCCAGCAGCTTAAGAACGTCGAGTGGCTACACCTTC. Full variable domain (remainder filled in from reference TRBV7-2 and TRBJ1-2): GAGVSQSPSNKVTEKGKDVELRCDPISGHTALYWYRQSLGQGLEFLIYFQGNSAPDKSGLPSDRFSAERTGGSVSTLTIQRTQQEDSAVYLCASSLRTSSGYTFGSGTRLTVV.

This clone was recorded a few times. The V gene is TRBV28, the J gene TRBJ1-1, with D perhaps matching TRBD1 (5 bases). CDR3 length: 15 amino acids. V was cut by 7 bases and J by 6 bases, with 21 bases left in between. Germline-derived CDR1 and CDR2 are MDHEN and SYDVKM. For the CDR3, the DNA is TGTGCCAGCATCCCTTCCGGGGGTTTGAGCGCTGAAGCTTTCTTT. Its translation: CASIPSGGLSAEAFF.

A single count supports this clone. In DNA, the CDR3 is TGTGCCAGCAGCTTAATCGGGACTGCCTACGAGCAGTACTTC. As protein: CASSLIGTAYEQYF. The chain has TRBV7-8 and TRBJ2-7, with D maybe TRBD2 (6 bases). V was pared by 2 bases and J by 2 bases, with 10 bases between. This CDR3 has 14 amino acids. Looked up from germline, CDR1 is SGHVS and CDR2 is FQNEAQ.

This rearrangement joins TRBV27 to TRBJ1-1; D remains unclear. V lost 1 base, J lost 3 bases, and 6 bases lay in between. From germline, CDR1 is MNHEY and CDR2 SMNVEV (reference sequence). CDR3 size: 13 residues. The CDR3 spells CASSLLLDTEAFF. DNA for the CDR3: TGTGCCAGCAGTTTATTGTTAGACACTGAAGCTTTCTTT.

This chain connects TRBV18 to TRBJ2-5; 8 bases are a match to TRBD1. The CDR3 extends over 15 amino acids. Trimming at V came to 2 bases and at J to 5 bases, leaving 7 bases not matched to a gene. The V gene's germline CDR1 is KGHSH and CDR2 LQKENI. DNA of the CDR3: TGTGCCAGCTCACCAGTGCAGGGGGCGCCGGAGACCCAGTACTTC. Its protein is CASSPVQGAPETQYF.

The chain has TRBV28 and TRBJ1-4; D is undetermined. The CDR3 is 14 residues long. Germline V gene lookup returns CDR1 MDHEN and CDR2 SYDVKM. Trimming stripped 3 bases from V and 7 bases from J, with 12 bases between. In nucleotides, the CDR3 is TGTGCCAGCAGTTTTCCCGAAGAGGGTGAAAAACTGTTTTTT. Encoded protein: CASSFPEEGEKLFF.

The rearrangement uses TRBV5-1 and TRBJ1-2; no definite D call. This CDR3 comprises 12 residues. V was cut by 0 bases and J by 4 bases, with 4 bases left in between. Germline-derived CDR1 and CDR2 are SGHRS and YFSETQ. The CDR3 coding sequence is TGCGCCAGCAGCTTGGCAGGCTATGGCTACACCTTC. This translates into CASSLAGYGYTF.

About this clone: The sample has other DNA sequences that encode this CDR3 too. V and J are TRBV11-3 and TRBJ2-1; possible D gene TRBD1, 5 bases. The CDR3 extends over 14 amino acids. In germline, CDR1 is SGHNT, CDR2 YENEEA. V lost 4 bases, J lost 1 base, and 8 bases lay in between. CDR3 loop: CASSWGGSYNEQFF. The CDR3 bases are TGTGCCAGCAGCTGGGGCGGTTCCTACAATGAGCAGTTCTTC.

The chain is built from TRBV4-1 and TRBJ1-5; D uncertain. The CDR3 covers 15 residues. The ends were cut back, 1 base at V and 3 bases at J, with 10 bases in the middle. CDR1 MGHRA and CDR2 YSYEKL come from the germline V gene. CDR3 DNA: TGCGCCAGCAGCCAAGGATTCCGGGACAATCAGCCCCAGCATTTT. The encoded protein is CASSQGFRDNQPQHF.

The CDR3 sequence: CASRSSLVSPTDTQYF. The CDR3 DNA sequence: TGTGCCAGTAGAAGTAGTTTGGTGAGCCCCACAGATACGCAGTATTTT. V and J are TRBV19 and TRBJ2-3; no clear D gene. Trimming pared 6 bases from V and 2 bases from J, leaving 18 bases between. This CDR3 is built from 16 residues. Germline V gives CDR1 LNHDA, CDR2 SQIVND (reference sequence).